These 32 T cell receptor beta chains share one sample of origin, sequenced in a study of spatial heterogeneity in lung cancer. TCRdb re-derived calls from the 5' RACE reads in MiXCR, one entry per CDR3 protein. This sample carries 25,000 or so distinct CDR3 sequences, roughly 4.8% of them seen once, and the ten largest clones take roughly 5%. Documented time point: sample taken at primary tumor resection. TCRs were sequenced from unsorted whole RNA of tumor, nontumor lung or PBMC. Sequences were derived from PBMCs, sampled at surgery. These receptors originate from a male donor with early-stage non-small cell lung cancer.

Ten or more counts support this clonotype. The rearrangement links TRBV6-5 to TRBJ2-2; D might be TRBD1 (6 bases). The V gene lost 1 base and the J gene lost 0 bases, with 6 bases spanning the gap. Germline V gene sequence: CDR1 MNHEY, CDR2 SVGAGI. The CDR3 runs 15 residues. In nucleotides, the CDR3 is TGTGCCAGCAGTTACTGGACAGCGAACACCGGGGAGCTGTTTTTT. As protein: CASSYWTANTGELFF.

This clonotype appeared many times. This chain links TRBV7-9 with TRBJ1-4; no definite D call. Trimming cost V 4 bases and J 7 bases, with 28 bases left between them. The CDR3 is 19 amino acids. Germline V CDR1 and CDR2: SEHNR, FQNEAQ (reference sequence). CDR3 nucleotide sequence: TGTGCCAGCAGCTCCGCAACCTCCGTCGCGGGCTGGTGGGGTGAAAAACTGTTTTTT. Its translation: CASSSATSVAGWWGEKLFF.

This clonotype occurred many times. The V and J genes are TRBV3-1 and TRBJ2-2; perhaps TRBD1 as D (6 bases). With 4 bases removed from V and 1 base from J, the gap between germline ends came to 10 bases. The length of the CDR3 is 15 residues. Germline V lookup: CDR1 LGHDT, CDR2 YNNKEL (reference sequence). DNA of the CDR3: TGTGCCAGCAGCCCGGGACACCGGAACACCGGGGAGCTGTTTTTT. Translated, it gives CASSPGHRNTGELFF.

Relative to its sample, this clonotype is medium-sized. J is TRBJ2-7 and V is TRBV28; D unclear. The CDR3 has 12 residues. The ends were cut back, 4 bases at V and 6 bases at J, with 10 bases in the middle. Germline values: CDR1 MDHEN, CDR2 SYDVKM. Here the CDR3 reads CASSSLGIEQYF. Written as DNA, the CDR3 is TGTGCCAGCAGTTCCCTGGGAATCGAGCAGTACTTC.

The table lists this clonotype with many counts. The chain links TRBV24-1 to TRBJ2-1, with 7 bases identical to TRBD2. J lost 10 bases, V lost 10 bases, and 9 bases had no gene match. From germline, CDR1 is KGHDR and CDR2 SFDVKD. The CDR3 is 12 residues long. CDR3 bases: TGTGCCACTTCTCAAGGGGAGGGCGAGCAGTTCTTC. Protein: CATSQGEGEQFF.

This clonotype was picked up a small number of times. This chain links TRBV7-9 with TRBJ2-3; 8 positions agree with TRBD1. V dropped 4 bases and J dropped 0; count of bases not matched to a gene: 3. Germline CDR1 reads SEHNR; CDR2 reads FQNEAQ (reference sequence). This CDR3 is built from 15 residues. CDR3 sequence reads: CASSSDRGSTDTQYF. In DNA, the CDR3 is TGTGCCAGCAGCTCCGACAGGGGTAGCACAGATACGCAGTATTTT.

This clonotype was detected ten times or more. V usage is TRBV7-2 and J usage is TRBJ2-7; 12 nucleotides align to TRBD1. CDR1 is SGHTA and CDR2 is FQGNSA in the germline V gene. This CDR3 region has 15 residues. The junction had 4 bases not matched to a gene; V was cut back by 3 bases and J by 4 bases. Here the CDR3 reads CASSLGQGANYEQYF. Written as DNA, the CDR3 is TGTGCCAGCAGCTTGGGACAGGGGGCGAATTACGAGCAGTACTTC. Full variable domain (rest looked up from reference TRBV7-2 and TRBJ2-7): GAGVSQSPSNKVTEKGKDVELRCDPISGHTALYWYRQSLGQGLEFLIYFQGNSAPDKSGLPSDRFSAERTGGSVSTLTIQRTQQEDSAVYLCASSLGQGANYEQYFGPGTRLTVT.

There are many counts of this clonotype. The V call is TRBV6-2 or TRBV6-3, the J call TRBJ1-5; D is perhaps TRBD1 (6 bases). The germline V gene has CDR1 MNHEY and CDR2 SVGEGT. CDR3 length: 16 residues. The V end lost 2 bases, the J end lost 7 bases, and 18 bases lay between the germline ends. CDR3 amino acids: CASSYATGRGEQPQHF. CDR3 in DNA: TGTGCCAGCAGTTACGCTACAGGGAGAGGGGAACAGCCCCAGCATTTT.

This clonotype was detected ten times or more. V is TRBV7-3 and J is TRBJ1-1; D is undetermined. V lost 1 base and J lost 6, with 3 bases in between. This CDR3 is built from 11 residues. Germline CDR1 is SGHTA and CDR2 is FQGTGA. CDR3 loop: CASSLKAEAFF. DNA of the CDR3: TGTGCCAGCAGCTTAAAGGCTGAAGCTTTCTTT.

Points on this clonotype: This could be a read error, since a much larger clone is one nucleotide away. The chain carries TRBV6-1 and TRBJ2-5; no reliable D call. V was trimmed by 4 bases and J by 4 bases, leaving 4 bases between them. Per the germline V gene, CDR1 is MNHNS and CDR2 is SASEGT. The CDR3 totals 11 residues. CDR3 protein: CASSAGETQYF. In nucleotides, the CDR3 is TGTGCCAGCAGTGCAGGAGAGACCCAGTACTTC.

This clonotype was detected many times. The chain combines TRBV5-1 with TRBJ2-2; no clear D. In germline, CDR1 is SGHRS, CDR2 YFSETQ. The CDR3 is made up of 14 amino acids. V shed 4 bases and J shed 4 bases, with 11 bases lying between them. The CDR3 reads CASSHGRATGELFF. Written as DNA, the CDR3 is TGCGCCAGCAGCCACGGAAGAGCCACCGGGGAGCTGTTTTTT.

Ten or more counts support this clonotype. This chain uses TRBV9 with TRBJ2-1; 9 bases align to TRBD1. CDR3 size: 14 residues. Trimming took 4 bases from V and 8 from J; bases not matched to a gene: 7. Looked up from germline, CDR1 is SGDLS and CDR2 is YYNGEE. The CDR3, as DNA: TGTGCCAGCAGCCCCATGGACAGGGGAGATGAGCAGTTCTTC. Amino acids: CASSPMDRGDEQFF.

This clonotype was observed many times. The chain joins TRBV5-1 to TRBJ2-7, with D unclear. The CDR3 totals 11 residues. With 5 bases removed from V and 5 bases from J, the gap between germline ends came to 8 bases. Per germline, CDR1 SGHRS and CDR2 YFSETQ. Written as DNA, the CDR3 is TGCGCCAGCAGTACCGGCGACGAGCAGTACTTC. Encoded protein: CASSTGDEQYF.

This clonotype came up many times. The gene calls are TRBV7-2 and TRBJ2-4, with D possibly called TRBD1 or TRBD2 (5 bases each). The CDR3 runs to 16 residues. The germline gives CDR1 SGHTA, CDR2 FQGNSA. The V and J ends lost 8 bases and 0 bases respectively, with 17 bases between them. The CDR3: CASLRLGELAKNIQYF. The CDR3 bases are TGTGCCAGCCTACGCCTGGGGGAGTTAGCCAAAAACATTCAGTACTTC. The full variable domain, completed using reference TRBV7-2 and TRBJ2-4, is GAGVSQSPSNKVTEKGKDVELRCDPISGHTALYWYRQSLGQGLEFLIYFQGNSAPDKSGLPSDRFSAERTGGSVSTLTIQRTQQEDSAVYLCASLRLGELAKNIQYFGAGTRLSVL.

This clonotype was seen repeatedly, ten times or more. The chain carries TRBV7-9 and TRBJ1-2, with no clear D. Trimming took 5 bases from V and 3 from J, leaving 7 bases between them. The germline CDR1 and CDR2 sequences are SEHNR and FQNEAQ (reference sequence). The CDR3 spans 12 residues. The CDR3 sequence is CASSEQDYGYTF. The DNA for the CDR3 is TGTGCCAGCAGCGAGCAGGACTATGGCTACACCTTC.

This clonotype was seen repeatedly, ten times or more. This chain uses TRBV7-8 with TRBJ2-5; 9 bases are shared with TRBD2. The V gene end was trimmed by 1 base and the J gene end by 2 bases; junction bases not matched to a gene: 8. The germline V gene has CDR1 SGHVS and CDR2 FQNEAQ. CDR3 length: 17 residues. The DNA for the CDR3 is TGTGCCAGCAGCTTAGGTCGACTAGCGGCCATTCAAGAGACCCAGTACTTC. Translating it yields CASSLGRLAAIQETQYF.

Ten or more counts support this clonotype. The chain carries TRBV6-2 or TRBV6-3 and TRBJ2-2; possibly TRBD1 for D (6 bases). Trimming removed 2 bases from V and 4 bases from J, with 11 bases in between. Germline V gene lookup returns CDR1 MNHEY and CDR2 SVGEGT. This CDR3 contains 15 residues. CDR3 DNA: TGTGCCAGCAGTTACCTACAGGGAAGCACCGGGGAGCTGTTTTTT. Encoded protein: CASSYLQGSTGELFF.

This clonotype was detected ten times or more. The chain carries TRBV2 and TRBJ2-7, with D perhaps being TRBD1 or TRBD2 (5 bases each). The CDR3 is 13 amino acids. The V gene's germline CDR1 is SNHLY and CDR2 FYNNEI. Trimming took 4 bases from V and 3 from J, leaving 10 bases between them. CDR3 amino acids: CASSVEGLYEQYF. CDR3 in DNA: TGTGCCAGCAGTGTTGAGGGGCTCTACGAGCAGTACTTC.

This clonotype is judged medium-sized (0.01 to 0.1%). The rearrangement links TRBV6-6 to TRBJ2-5, with a tentative D call TRBD1 (5 bases). V lost 5 bases, J lost 2 bases, and 12 bases lay in between. Germline lookup yields CDR1 MNHNY and CDR2 SVGAGI (reference sequence). The CDR3 contains 14 residues. The chain's CDR3 is CASSEQGIQETQYF. The CDR3 DNA reads TGTGCCAGCAGTGAGCAGGGAATACAAGAGACCCAGTACTTC.

This clonotype has a count of ten or more. The DNA of the CDR3 is TGTGCCAGCAGCCAAGATTGGCAAAAACTGTTTTTT. Translation gives CASSQDWQKLFF. The chain uses TRBV3-1 and TRBJ1-4; D gene ambiguous. Trimming pared 0 bases from V and 9 bases from J, leaving 5 bases between. The CDR3 sequence is 12 residues long. Germline V CDR1 and CDR2: LGHDT, YNNKEL (reference sequence).

A few counts support this clonotype. The chain couples TRBV7-7 to TRBJ1-2; TRBD1 might be the D (5 bases). The ends were cut back, 4 bases at V and 8 bases at J, with 20 bases in the middle. Germline V gives CDR1 SSHAT, CDR2 FNYEAQ (reference sequence). The CDR3 totals 15 residues. The CDR3 bases are TGTGCCAGCAGCTCAGGCCCCAGGGCCACCGAGGGCTACACCTTC. As protein: CASSSGPRATEGYTF. The entire variable domain, with the rest obtained from reference TRBV7-7 and TRBJ1-2, is as follows: GAGVSQSPRYKVTKRGQDVTLRCDPISSHATLYWYQQALGQGPEFLTYFNYEAQPDKSGLPSDRFSAERPEGSISTLTIQRTEQRDSAMYRCASSSGPRATEGYTFGSGTRLTVV.

This clonotype was found many times. The rearrangement joins TRBV20-1 to TRBJ1-6; 7 bases are a match to TRBD1. There are 14 residues in the CDR3. J gave up 7 bases and V 4 bases, and 7 bases lay outside the gene matches. Germline V lookup: CDR1 DFQATT, CDR2 SNEGSKA (reference sequence). The CDR3, as DNA: TGCAGTGCTATCCGACAGGGTAACAATTCACCCCTCCACTTT. It yields the protein CSAIRQGNNSPLHF.

This clonotype was recorded at least ten times. The gene calls are TRBV5-1 and TRBJ2-6, with D possibly TRBD1 on 5 matching bases. CDR3 length equals 15 residues. CDR1 is SGHRS and CDR2 is YFSETQ in the germline V gene. V lost 5 bases, J lost 0 bases, and 9 bases lay in between. For the CDR3, the DNA is TGCGCCAGCAGGACAGTTCTCTCTGGGGCCAACGTCCTGACTTTC. It is translated as CASRTVLSGANVLTF.

The rearrangement joins TRBV7-3 to TRBJ2-2; D remains unclear. This CDR3 region has 13 residues. The germline V gene has CDR1 SGHTA and CDR2 FQGTGA. The V end lost 5 bases, the J end lost 6 bases, and 10 bases lay between the germline ends. CDR3 amino acids: CASSPLPPGELFF. The CDR3 nucleotides read TGTGCCAGCAGCCCACTTCCTCCCGGGGAGCTGTTTTTT. Filled out from reference TRBV7-3 and TRBJ2-2, the complete variable domain reads GAGVSQTPSNKVTEKGKYVELRCDPISGHTALYWYRQSLGQGPEFLIYFQGTGAADDSGLPNDRFFAVRPEGSVSTLKIQRTERGDSAVYLCASSPLPPGELFFGEGSRLTVL.

This clonotype occurred many times. For the CDR3, the DNA is TGCGCCAGCAGCCAAGATCTTGGGACAGGGGGCAGGAGTACCCAAGAGACCCAGTACTTC. It is translated as CASSQDLGTGGRSTQETQYF. The chain joins TRBV4-3 to TRBJ2-5; 12 bases map to TRBD1. Per the germline V gene, CDR1 is LGHNA and CDR2 is YSLEER. This CDR3 has 20 amino acids. The V gene end was trimmed by 0 bases and the J gene end by 1 base; junction bases not matched to a gene: 12.

At least ten counts were recorded for this clonotype. This rearrangement joins TRBV10-3 to TRBJ2-7; tentatively, D is TRBD2 (6 bases). Germline CDR1 is ENHRY and CDR2 is SYGVKD. V was pared by 0 bases and J by 0 bases, with 12 bases between. The CDR3 contains 16 residues. In DNA, the CDR3 is TGTGCCATCAGTGAGTCCCGACGGGGGAGCTCCTACGAGCAGTACTTC. Protein product: CAISESRRGSSYEQYF.

This clonotype was detected many times. The CDR3 sequence is CSVARGSTRGETQYF. The CDR3, as DNA: TGCAGCGTTGCACGCGGGTCCACGCGGGGAGAGACCCAGTACTTC. The chain couples TRBV29-1 to TRBJ2-5; D is possibly TRBD2 (6 bases). Germline V CDR1 and CDR2: SQVTM, ANQGSEA. CDR3 size: 15 residues. V dropped 4 bases and J dropped 4 bases, with 19 bases sitting between them.

There are many counts of this clonotype. The CDR3 DNA is TGTGCCAGCAGTTTTCGAGGGGGTCGGGAGACCCAGTACTTC. Amino acids: CASSFRGGRETQYF. The chain recombines TRBV28 with TRBJ2-5, with D possibly matching TRBD1 (6 bases). CDR1 and CDR2 (germline): MDHEN, SYDVKM. The germline V and J ends were trimmed by 3 bases and 5 bases, with 13 bases remaining between them. The CDR3 is 14 amino acids. Full variable domain (remainder filled in from reference TRBV28 and TRBJ2-5): DVKVTQSSRYLVKRTGEKVFLECVQDMDHENMFWYRQDPGLGLRLIYFSYDVKMKEKGDIPEGYSVSREKKERFSLILESASTNQTSMYLCASSFRGGRETQYFGPGTRLLVL.

The rearrangement joins TRBV7-9 to TRBJ2-7, with 7 bases identical to TRBD2. CDR3 length: 14 residues. CDR1 and CDR2 from the germline V gene are SEHNR and FQNEAQ (reference sequence). V was clipped by 2 bases and J by 0 bases; unmatched bases: 1. The CDR3 DNA reads as TGTGCCAGCAGCTTAACTAGCGACTCCTACGAGCAGTACTTC. It codes for CASSLTSDSYEQYF.

This chain's CDR3 is CASSYSQDRSPLHF. The DNA of the CDR3 is TGTGCCAGCAGTTACTCGCAGGATCGTTCACCCCTCCACTTT. The V gene is TRBV6-5, the J gene TRBJ1-6, with D uncertain. Trimming cost V 0 bases and J 9 bases, with 9 bases left between them. This CDR3 comprises 14 residues. Germline V gives CDR1 MNHEY, CDR2 SVGAGI.

The V and J genes are TRBV5-1 and TRBJ2-4; 11 bases are shared with TRBD2. The CDR3 runs to 18 residues. The germline CDR1 and CDR2 sequences are SGHRS and YFSETQ. V lost 4 bases, J lost 0 bases, and 9 bases stayed unmatched. CDR3 in DNA: TGCGCCAGCAGCCCGACCTTAGCGGGAGGGCTAGCCAAAAACATTCAGTACTTC. This gives the protein CASSPTLAGGLAKNIQYF. Filled out from reference TRBV5-1 and TRBJ2-4, the complete variable domain reads KAGVTQTPRYLIKTRGQQVTLSCSPISGHRSVSWYQQTPGQGLQFLFEYFSETQRNKGNFPGRFSGRQFSNSRSEMNVSTLELGDSALYLCASSPTLAGGLAKNIQYFGAGTRLSVL.

This clonotype was seen repeatedly, ten times or more. V and J are TRBV28 and TRBJ1-6, with D perhaps TRBD1 (6 bases). Germline assignment: CDR1 MDHEN and CDR2 SYDVKM. V shed 5 bases and J shed 10 bases, with 18 bases lying between them. This CDR3 comprises 15 residues. CDR3 nucleotides: TGTGCCAGCAGTGGGGCAGGGGCGGGAGGGTCACCCCTCCACTTT. This codes for CASSGAGAGGSPLHF.